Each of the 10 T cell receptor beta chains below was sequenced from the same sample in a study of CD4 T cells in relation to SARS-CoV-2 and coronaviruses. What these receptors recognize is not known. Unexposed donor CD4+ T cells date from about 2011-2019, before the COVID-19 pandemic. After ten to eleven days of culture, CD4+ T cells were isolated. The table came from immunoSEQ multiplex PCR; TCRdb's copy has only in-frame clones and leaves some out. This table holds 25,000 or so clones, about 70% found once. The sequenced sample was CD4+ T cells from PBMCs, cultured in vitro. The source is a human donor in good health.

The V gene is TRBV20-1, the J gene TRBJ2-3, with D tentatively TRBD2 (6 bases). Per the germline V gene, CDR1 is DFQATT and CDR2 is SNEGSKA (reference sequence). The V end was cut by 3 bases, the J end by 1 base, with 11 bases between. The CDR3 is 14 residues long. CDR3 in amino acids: CSASSASGTDTQYF. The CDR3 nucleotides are TGCAGTGCTAGTAGTGCTAGCGGCACAGATACGCAGTATTTT.

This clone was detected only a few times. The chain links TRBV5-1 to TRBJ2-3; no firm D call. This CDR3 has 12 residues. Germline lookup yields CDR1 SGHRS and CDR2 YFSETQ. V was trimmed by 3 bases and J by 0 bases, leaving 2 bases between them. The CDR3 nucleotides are TGCGCCAGCAGCTCTAGCACAGATACGCAGTATTTT. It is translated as CASSSSTDTQYF.

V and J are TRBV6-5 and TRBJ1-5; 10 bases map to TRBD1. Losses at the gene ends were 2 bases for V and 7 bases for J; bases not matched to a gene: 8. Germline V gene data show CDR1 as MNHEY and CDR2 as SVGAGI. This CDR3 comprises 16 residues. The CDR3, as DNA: TGTGCCAGCAGTTACCCCGGACAGGGGGTGGGACAGCCCCAGCATTTT. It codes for CASSYPGQGVGQPQHF.

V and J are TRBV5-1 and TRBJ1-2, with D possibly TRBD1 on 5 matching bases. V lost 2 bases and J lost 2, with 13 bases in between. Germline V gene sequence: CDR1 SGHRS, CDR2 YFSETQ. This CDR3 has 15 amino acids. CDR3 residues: CASSFGDRTNYGYTF. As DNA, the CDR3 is TGCGCCAGCAGCTTCGGCGACAGAACCAACTATGGCTACACCTTC.

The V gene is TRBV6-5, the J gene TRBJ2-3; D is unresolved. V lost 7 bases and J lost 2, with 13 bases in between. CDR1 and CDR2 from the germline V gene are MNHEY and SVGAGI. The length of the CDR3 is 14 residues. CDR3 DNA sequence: TGTGCCAGCAAAACGCACTATGACACAGATACGCAGTATTTT. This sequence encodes CASKTHYDTDTQYF.

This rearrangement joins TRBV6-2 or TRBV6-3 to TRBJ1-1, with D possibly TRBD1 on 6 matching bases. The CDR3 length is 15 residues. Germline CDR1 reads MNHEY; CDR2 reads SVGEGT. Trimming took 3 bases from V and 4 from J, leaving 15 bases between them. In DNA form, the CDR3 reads TGTGCCAGCAGTTATGAGGGGGGAGGGGGCACTGAAGCTTTCTTT. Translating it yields CASSYEGGGGTEAFF.

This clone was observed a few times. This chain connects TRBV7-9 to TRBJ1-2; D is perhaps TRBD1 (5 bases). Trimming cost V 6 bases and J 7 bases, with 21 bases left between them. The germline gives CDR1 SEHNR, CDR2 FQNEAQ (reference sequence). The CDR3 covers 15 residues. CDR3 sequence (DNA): TGTGCCAGCAGGCCCTTTGGCCGGGGCTCAGGTGGCTACACCTTC. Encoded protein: CASRPFGRGSGGYTF.

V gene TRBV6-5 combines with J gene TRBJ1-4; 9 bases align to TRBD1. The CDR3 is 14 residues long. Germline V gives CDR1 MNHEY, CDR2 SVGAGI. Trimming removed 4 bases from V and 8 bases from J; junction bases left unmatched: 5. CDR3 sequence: CASSSDRGGEKLFF. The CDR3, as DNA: TGTGCCAGCAGTTCGGACAGGGGAGGCGAAAAACTGTTTTTT.

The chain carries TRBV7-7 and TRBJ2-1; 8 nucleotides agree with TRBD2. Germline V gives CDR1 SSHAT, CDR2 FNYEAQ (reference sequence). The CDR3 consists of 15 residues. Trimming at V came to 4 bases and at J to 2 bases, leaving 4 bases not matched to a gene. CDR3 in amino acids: CASSSLAGAYNEQFF. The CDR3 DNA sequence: TGTGCCAGCAGCTCCCTAGCGGGCGCCTACAATGAGCAGTTCTTC.

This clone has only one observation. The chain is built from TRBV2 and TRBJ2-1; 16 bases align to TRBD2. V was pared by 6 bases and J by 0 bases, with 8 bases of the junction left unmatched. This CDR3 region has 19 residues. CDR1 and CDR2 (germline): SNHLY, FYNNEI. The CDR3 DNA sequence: TGTGCCAGCAGCGCGGGGGGACTAGCGGGGGGGAGCTCCTACAATGAGCAGTTCTTC. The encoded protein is CASSAGGLAGGSSYNEQFF. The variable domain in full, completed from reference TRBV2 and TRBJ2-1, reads EPEVTQTPSHQVTQMGQEVILRCVPISNHLYFYWYRQILGQKVEFLVSFYNNEISEKSEIFDDQFSVERPDGSNFTLKIRSTKLEDSAMYFCASSAGGLAGGSSYNEQFFGPGTRLTVL.